This T cell receptor (beta chain) was obtained from a study of blood T cell repertoires in COVID-19. Turning to the study itself: Collection of acute and convalescent COVID-19 samples took place in the United States, Italy and Spain. Sources were T cells, B-cell-depleted T cells, or PBMCs; the material itself was cDNA or gDNA.

The CDR3 has 15 residues. V was pared by 3 bases and J by 0 bases, with 6 bases between. Looked up from germline, CDR1 is SEHNR and CDR2 is FQNEAQ (reference sequence). Profiling relied on immunoSEQ multiplex PCR, and the TCRdb table lists in-frame clones only, not all of them. The sample carries roughly 97,000 clones, approximately 87% recorded once. Only one count was recorded for this clone. The sample comprised peripheral blood. The receptor comes from a man aged 45 to 65 with acute or convalescent COVID-19. V usage is TRBV7-9 and J usage is TRBJ2-6; D ambiguous. The CDR3 spells CASSFLLSGANVLTF. The CDR3, as DNA: TGTGCCAGCAGCTTTTTACTCTCTGGGGCCAACGTCCTGACTTTC. The variable domain in full, with the rest retrieved from reference TRBV7-9 and TRBJ2-6, is DTGVSQNPRHKITKRGQNVTFRCDPISEHNRLYWYRQTLGQGPEFLTYFQNEAQLEKSRLLSDRFSAERPKGSFSTLEIQRTEQGDSAMYLCASSFLLSGANVLTFGAGSRLTVL.